Below are 26 T cell receptor beta chains sequenced from a single sample in a study of cytomegalovirus exposure and HLA in healthy donors. Produced via immunoSEQ multiplex PCR; TCRdb's table is partial and in-frame only. The repertoire holds 110,000 to 150,000 clones, with 90% to 95% as singletons. Sample: PBMCs. The origin of the receptors is a man between 18 and 35 years old in good health and CMV-seronegative.

The chain is built from TRBV28 and TRBJ2-3, with 11 bases aligning to TRBD2. CDR1 is MDHEN and CDR2 is SYDVKM in the germline V gene. CDR3 size: 16 residues. The V gene end was trimmed by 7 bases and the J gene end by 0 bases; junction bases not matched to a gene: 6. The DNA for the CDR3 is TGTGCCAGCATCCCGGGACTAGCGGTTAGCACAGATACGCAGTATTTT. It specifies CASIPGLAVSTDTQYF.

With respect to this clone: Distinct nucleotide sequences in the sample also encode this CDR3. V usage is TRBV9 and J usage is TRBJ2-7; the D gene is possibly TRBD1 (5 bases). The CDR3 sequence is 15 residues long. The V gene lost 0 bases and the J gene lost 1 base, with 11 bases spanning the gap. CDR1 SGDLS and CDR2 YYNGEE come from the germline V gene. The CDR3 here is CASSVGQGASYEQYF. The CDR3 DNA is TGTGCCAGCAGCGTAGGGCAGGGTGCTTCCTACGAGCAGTACTTC. Filled out from reference TRBV9 and TRBJ2-7, the complete variable domain reads DSGVTQTPKHLITATGQRVTLRCSPRSGDLSVYWYQQSLDQGLQFLIQYYNGEERAKGNILERFSAQQFPDLHSELNLSSLELGDSALYFCASSVGQGASYEQYFGPGTRLTVT.

The gene calls are TRBV11-2 and TRBJ1-1, with TRBD1 matching over 7 bases. CDR1 and CDR2 from the germline V gene are SGHAT and FQNNGV. V gave up 5 bases and J gave up 4 bases; unmatched junction bases: 7. The CDR3 contains 14 residues. The CDR3 sequence: CASSVTPGGTEAFF. The DNA for the CDR3 is TGTGCCAGCAGCGTGACCCCAGGGGGCACTGAAGCTTTCTTT.

This clone was recorded only once. The chain uses TRBV4-3 and TRBJ1-4; 8 nucleotides align to TRBD1. V gave up 0 bases and J gave up 5 bases; unmatched junction bases: 2. Germline V lookup: CDR1 LGHNA, CDR2 YSLEER. The CDR3 length is 15 residues. As DNA, the CDR3 is TGCGCCAGCAGCCAAGAATGGACAGGGAATGAAAAACTGTTTTTT. It specifies CASSQEWTGNEKLFF.

This rearrangement joins TRBV6-5 to TRBJ2-7; TRBD2 agrees at 9 bases. V was pared by 5 bases and J by 2 bases, with 7 bases of the junction left unmatched. Germline lookup yields CDR1 MNHEY and CDR2 SVGAGI. This CDR3 has 15 amino acids. The CDR3: CASSTSGGPAYEQYF. CDR3 nucleotides: TGTGCCAGCAGTACCAGCGGGGGGCCCGCCTACGAGCAGTACTTC.

The chain has TRBV6-1 and TRBJ1-5; perhaps TRBD1 as D (5 bases). The germline V and J ends were trimmed by 7 bases and 0 bases, with 7 bases remaining between them. The length of the CDR3 is 13 residues. Germline V gives CDR1 MNHNS, CDR2 SASEGT. This CDR3 reads CASTRVSNQPQHF. The CDR3 DNA follows: TGTGCCAGCACCAGGGTTAGCAATCAGCCCCAGCATTTT.

This chain joins TRBV13 and TRBJ2-1, with 8 bases matching TRBD2. The CDR3 runs 14 residues. Per the germline V gene, CDR1 is PRHDT and CDR2 is FYEKMQ (reference sequence). Trimming removed 7 bases from V and 3 bases from J; junction bases left unmatched: 5. The CDR3 region is CASTNSGGYNEQFF. The CDR3 region has the DNA TGTGCCAGCACTAACAGCGGGGGCTACAATGAGCAGTTCTTC.

CDR3 in DNA: TGCGCCAGCAGTACCATCAGGGGCGGGGAGACCCAGTACTTC. Translating gives CASSTIRGGETQYF. This chain connects TRBV10-2 to TRBJ2-5, with D possibly matching TRBD1 (6 bases). CDR3 length equals 14 residues. Germline loops: CDR1 WSHSY, CDR2 SAAADI. Between the trimmed V and J ends, which lost 5 bases and 5 bases, there was a span of 15 bases.

The chain combines TRBV10-2 with TRBJ1-4; D is uncertain. This CDR3 has 15 amino acids. The V and J ends lost 2 bases and 6 bases respectively, with 13 bases between them. Germline V CDR1 and CDR2: WSHSY, SAAADI. The CDR3 DNA reads as TGCGCCAGCAGTGAGATTCGAGGAATTGATGAAAAACTGTTTTTT. Translation: CASSEIRGIDEKLFF.

The chain uses TRBV20-1 and TRBJ2-3; TRBD1 might be the D (6 bases). V dropped 5 bases and J dropped 5 bases, with 8 bases sitting between them. Germline CDR1 and CDR2: DFQATT and SNEGSKA (reference sequence). This CDR3 has 11 residues. As DNA, the CDR3 is TGCAGTGCTGCAGGGGAAGATACGCAGTATTTT. Amino acid sequence: CSAAGEDTQYF.

The chain combines TRBV7-2 with TRBJ2-1, with 10 bases identical to TRBD1. Germline V gives CDR1 SGHTA, CDR2 FQGNSA. The CDR3 loop spans 15 amino acids. V dropped 5 bases and J dropped 6; count of bases not matched to a gene: 7. DNA of the CDR3: TGTGCCAGCAGCCCCCGGGACAGGGGATTCAATGAGCAGTTCTTC. This gives the protein CASSPRDRGFNEQFF.

The rearrangement joins TRBV2 to TRBJ1-5; 8 nucleotides agree with TRBD1. Germline V CDR1 and CDR2: SNHLY, FYNNEI. The CDR3 covers 14 residues. The trim removed 4 bases at V and 8 bases at J, leaving 7 bases unmatched. The CDR3 is CASSAQDRAEPQHF. The CDR3 nucleotides are TGTGCCAGCAGTGCGCAGGACAGGGCAGAGCCCCAGCATTTT.

The chain employs TRBV5-4 and TRBJ2-5, with 8 bases matching TRBD1. Germline V CDR1 and CDR2: SGHNT, YYREEE (reference sequence). CDR3 length: 14 residues. J gave up 1 base and V 4 bases, and 3 bases lay outside the gene matches. CDR3 nucleotide sequence: TGTGCCAGCAGCGGAACAGGGGGCCAAGAGACCCAGTACTTC. This sequence encodes CASSGTGGQETQYF.

The J gene is TRBJ2-1, the V gene TRBV4-1; 7 bases align to TRBD2. This CDR3 is built from 16 residues. CDR1 is MGHRA and CDR2 is YSYEKL in the germline V gene. Trimming took 1 base from V and 4 from J; bases not matched to a gene: 7. CDR3 loop: CASSQVYRGSYNEQFF. For the CDR3, the DNA is TGCGCCAGCAGCCAAGTTTACCGCGGGAGTTACAATGAGCAGTTCTTC.

This chain uses TRBV10-3 with TRBJ1-1; 9 bases match TRBD1. The CDR3 covers 15 residues. Per germline, CDR1 ENHRY and CDR2 SYGVKD. V shed 2 bases, J shed 4 bases, and the junction held 5 bases outside the gene matches. CDR3 DNA sequence: TGTGCCATCAGTGAGGGGGGACAGGGTTTCACTGAAGCTTTCTTT. It is translated as CAISEGGQGFTEAFF.

This clone appeared a single time. The rearrangement uses TRBV5-1 and TRBJ1-4; D remains ambiguous. CDR1 is SGHRS, CDR2 YFSETQ, per germline. The CDR3 is 13 residues long. V was clipped by 2 bases and J by 6 bases, with 8 bases between them. In DNA form, the CDR3 reads TGCGCCAGCAGCTTAACGGCGGATGAAAAACTGTTTTTT. This encodes CASSLTADEKLFF.

The chain recombines TRBV7-9 with TRBJ2-3, with TRBD1 identical over 7 bases. The CDR3 runs to 15 residues. CDR1 SEHNR and CDR2 FQNEAQ come from the germline V gene (reference sequence). The J segment lost 2 bases and the V segment lost 5 bases, leaving 7 bases of the junction unmatched. The CDR3 loop reads CASSPRTGHTDTQYF. In DNA form, the CDR3 reads TGTGCCAGCAGCCCTCGGACAGGCCACACAGATACGCAGTATTTT.

The chain has TRBV27 and TRBJ1-4; D perhaps matches TRBD1 (6 bases). The CDR3 sequence is 19 residues long. Germline loops: CDR1 MNHEY, CDR2 SMNVEV (reference sequence). V shed 1 base and J shed 8 bases, with 26 bases lying between them. CDR3 region: CASSLYGKINRAPKEKLFF. The CDR3 coding sequence is TGTGCCAGCAGTTTATACGGGAAAATTAACAGGGCGCCCAAAGAAAAACTGTTTTTT.

The J gene is TRBJ1-2, the V gene TRBV11-2; 10 nucleotides line up with TRBD1. V lost 2 bases to trimming and J lost 3 bases; unmatched junction nucleotides: 6. Germline V gene sequence: CDR1 SGHAT, CDR2 FQNNGV. The CDR3 runs 16 residues. The CDR3, as DNA: TGTGCCAGCAGCTTATCCCTAGGGACAGGGGACTATGGCTACACCTTC. This translates into CASSLSLGTGDYGYTF. Full variable domain (outside the CDR3, taken from reference TRBV11-2 and TRBJ1-2): EAGVAQSPRYKIIEKRQSVAFWCNPISGHATLYWYQQILGQGPKLLIQFQNNGVVDDSQLPKDRFSAERLKGVDSTLKIQPAKLEDSAVYLCASSLSLGTGDYGYTFGSGTRLTVV.

The chain carries TRBV9 and TRBJ1-3; D uncertain. Trimming cost V 5 bases and J 7 bases, with 7 bases left between them. This CDR3 contains 11 residues. Germline V gene data show CDR1 as SGDLS and CDR2 as YYNGEE. In DNA, the CDR3 is TGTGCCAGCAGTTCGGGGAACACCATATATTTT. It encodes CASSSGNTIYF.

This clone was counted once. This chain uses TRBV2 with TRBJ1-1; the match to TRBD1 covers 9 bases. The CDR3 extends over 16 amino acids. Germline loops: CDR1 SNHLY, CDR2 FYNNEI. Trimming at V came to 2 bases and at J to 4 bases, leaving 8 bases not matched to a gene. CDR3 coding DNA: TGTGCCAGCAGTGAATGGGGGACAGGGTTAATCACTGAAGCTTTCTTT. It codes for CASSEWGTGLITEAFF.

V gene TRBV7-8 combines with J gene TRBJ2-1; 9 bases align to TRBD2. J was trimmed by 9 bases and V by 10 bases; bases with no gene match: 13. The CDR3 consists of 14 residues. The V gene's germline CDR1 is SGHVS and CDR2 FQNEAQ. CDR3 DNA: TGTGCCAATGCGAGACTAGCGGCGAGCGGTGAGCAGTTCTTC. This encodes CANARLAASGEQFF.

This chain uses TRBV5-1 with TRBJ2-1; 7 bases fit TRBD2. Trimming removed 7 bases from V and 8 bases from J; junction bases left unmatched: 6. The CDR3 consists of 12 residues. Germline loops: CDR1 SGHRS, CDR2 YFSETQ. As DNA, the CDR3 is TGCGCCAGCGGGGTGGGAGGGGATGAGCAGTTCTTC. It is translated as CASGVGGDEQFF.

This chain joins TRBV5-6 and TRBJ1-1; TRBD1 agrees at 9 bases. Germline assignment: CDR1 SGHDT and CDR2 YYEEEE. Germline trimming cut 3 bases from V and 6 bases from J; bases unmatched to any gene: 6. CDR3 size: 14 residues. CDR3 sequence reads: CASSWGDREAEAFF. The DNA for the CDR3 is TGTGCCAGCAGCTGGGGGGACAGGGAGGCTGAAGCTTTCTTT. The full variable domain, in which reference TRBV5-6 and TRBJ1-1 provide the parts outside the CDR3, is DAGVTQSPTHLIKTRGQQVTLRCSPKSGHDTVSWYQQALGQGPQFIFQYYEEEERQRGNFPDRFSGHQFPNYSSELNVNALLLGDSALYLCASSWGDREAEAFFGQGTRLTVV.

The chain links TRBV5-5 to TRBJ1-5; D might be TRBD1 (5 bases). The V gene lost 4 bases and the J gene lost 0 bases, with 14 bases spanning the gap. This CDR3 contains 16 residues. Per the germline V gene, CDR1 is SGHKS and CDR2 is YYEKEE (reference sequence). CDR3 sequence: CASSADSPNSNQPQHF. CDR3 in DNA: TGTGCCAGCAGCGCAGACAGTCCAAATAGCAATCAGCCCCAGCATTTT.

V is TRBV30 and J is TRBJ2-5; TRBD2 might be the D (6 bases). The CDR3 totals 14 residues. The germline CDR1 and CDR2 sequences are GTSNPN and SVGIG (reference sequence). V was clipped by 0 bases and J by 2 bases, with 10 bases between them. Here the CDR3 DNA reads TGTGCCTGGAGTGTGTCTAGCGTACAAGAGACCCAGTACTTC. This sequence encodes CAWSVSSVQETQYF.